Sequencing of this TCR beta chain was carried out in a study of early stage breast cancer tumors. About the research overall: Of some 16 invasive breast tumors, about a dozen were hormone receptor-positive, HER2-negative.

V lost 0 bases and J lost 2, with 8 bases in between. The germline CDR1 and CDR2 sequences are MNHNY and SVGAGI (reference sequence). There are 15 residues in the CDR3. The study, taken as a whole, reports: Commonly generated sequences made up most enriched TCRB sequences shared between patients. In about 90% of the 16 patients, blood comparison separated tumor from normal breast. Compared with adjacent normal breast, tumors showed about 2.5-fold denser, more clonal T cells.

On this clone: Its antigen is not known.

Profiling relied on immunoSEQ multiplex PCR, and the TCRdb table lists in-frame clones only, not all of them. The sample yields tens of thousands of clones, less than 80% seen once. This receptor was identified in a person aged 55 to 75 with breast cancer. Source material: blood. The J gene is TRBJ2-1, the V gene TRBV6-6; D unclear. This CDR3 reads CASSYSMGTYNEQFF. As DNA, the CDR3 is TGTGCCAGCAGTTACTCGATGGGTACCTACAATGAGCAGTTCTTC.